The 10 T cell receptor beta chains in this list originate from one sample, sequenced in a study of cytomegalovirus exposure and HLA in healthy donors. The PCR made use of 60 Vbeta and 13 Jbeta primers. Sequencing used immunoSEQ multiplex PCR; TCRdb keeps in-frame clones, though not all of them. The sample carries about 150,000 clones, more than 65% recorded once. Sequencing was performed on PBMCs. These TCRs come from a young man in good health and CMV-seropositive.

The gene calls are TRBV6-6 and TRBJ2-7; 8 bases align to TRBD1. The V gene's germline CDR1 is MNHNY and CDR2 SVGAGI (reference sequence). This CDR3 region has 14 residues. The ends lost 4 bases at V and 2 bases at J; junction bases unmatched: 4. CDR3 bases: TGTGCCAGCAGTTTTCAGGGGGCCGCCTACGAGCAGTACTTC. It encodes CASSFQGAAYEQYF.

The rearrangement uses TRBV28 and TRBJ2-7; a weak D match, TRBD1 (5 bases). CDR1 is MDHEN, CDR2 SYDVKM, per germline. This CDR3 comprises 14 residues. The V and J ends lost 3 bases and 0 bases respectively, with 9 bases between them. The CDR3: CASSFATASYEQYF. In DNA, the CDR3 is TGTGCCAGCAGTTTTGCGACAGCCTCCTACGAGCAGTACTTC.

DNA of the CDR3: TGTGCCAGTATGGAACAGGGGGAAACTGAAGCTTTCTTT. Translated, it gives CASMEQGETEAFF. The gene calls are TRBV19 and TRBJ1-1; TRBD1 matches at 8 bases. The germline CDR1 and CDR2 sequences are LNHDA and SQIVND (reference sequence). The V segment lost 7 bases and the J segment 5 bases; nucleotides outside the gene matches: 6. This CDR3 region has 13 residues.

This sequence joins TRBV4-1 and TRBJ1-5, with D perhaps matching TRBD1 (6 bases). The V and J ends lost 1 base and 7 bases respectively, with 17 bases between them. CDR1 is MGHRA, CDR2 YSYEKL, per germline. The CDR3 sequence is 16 residues long. The CDR3 loop is CASSQVGQGRGQPQHF. For the CDR3, the DNA is TGCGCCAGCAGCCAAGTAGGGCAGGGGAGGGGGCAGCCCCAGCATTTT.

J is TRBJ2-3 and V is TRBV28; 14 bases agree with TRBD2. Trimming cost V 6 bases and J 11 bases; bases outside gene matches: 4. From germline, CDR1 is MDHEN and CDR2 SYDVKM. This CDR3 comprises 13 residues. Here the CDR3 reads CASRTSGGVEQYF. DNA of the CDR3: TGTGCCAGCAGGACTAGCGGGGGGGTGGAGCAGTATTTT.

This rearrangement joins TRBV19 to TRBJ2-2; 12 bases fit TRBD2. J was trimmed by 5 bases and V by 7 bases; bases with no gene match: 17. Germline loops: CDR1 LNHDA, CDR2 SQIVND (reference sequence). The CDR3 is made up of 19 amino acids. The DNA for the CDR3 is TGTGCCAGTAATGTTAAGAGGACTAGCGGGGCTGCTAAAACCGGGGAGCTGTTTTTT. Residues: CASNVKRTSGAAKTGELFF.

A note on this clone: Mismatch with germline at one junction end may stem from a read error. The rearrangement joins TRBV7-9 to TRBJ2-7, with D hard to call. CDR1 and CDR2 (germline): SEHNR, FQNEAQ (reference sequence). CDR3 length equals 12 residues. Here the CDR3 DNA reads TGTTCCAGCAGCTCGGTGGGCGCGGAGCAGTACTTC. Translating it yields CSSSSVGAEQYF.

This clone was detected only a few times. J is TRBJ2-7 and V is TRBV7-2, with TRBD2 as a possible D gene (6 bases). There are 15 residues in the CDR3. Trimming removed 5 bases at V and 2 bases at J, with 16 bases between. Germline lookup yields CDR1 SGHTA and CDR2 FQGNSA. CDR3 residues: CASSDWRGGPYEQYF. The CDR3, as DNA: TGTGCCAGCAGCGACTGGCGGGGCGGGCCCTACGAGCAGTACTTC.

This chain uses TRBV27 with TRBJ2-7; the match to TRBD2 covers 8 bases. This CDR3 region has 15 residues. Trimming removed 4 bases from V and 2 bases from J; junction bases left unmatched: 7. Germline assignment: CDR1 MNHEY and CDR2 SMNVEV (reference sequence). CDR3 nucleotide sequence: TGTGCCAGCAGTTCCTCAAGCGGGAGCACCTACGAGCAGTACTTC. It is translated as CASSSSSGSTYEQYF.

The rearrangement joins TRBV11-2 to TRBJ2-7; tentative D call: TRBD2 (6 bases). The germline V and J ends were trimmed by 1 base and 4 bases, with 11 bases remaining between them. The germline gives CDR1 SGHAT, CDR2 FQNNGV. The CDR3 has 14 amino acids. The CDR3 protein is CASSLGGRGYEQYF. The CDR3 bases are TGTGCCAGCAGCTTAGGGGGCCGGGGGTACGAGCAGTACTTC.